This TCR beta chain was retrieved from a study of blood T cells in healthy people across ages. Every sample yielded at least 7 million isolated PBMCs. A note on this clonotype: As yet, its antigen is unknown.

Study findings and constraints: Expanded clonotype changes were possibly confounded by unknown donor CMV status.

Germline V gene sequence: CDR1 MNHEY, CDR2 SMNVEV (reference sequence). The CDR3 contains 16 residues. Deletions cut 4 bases from V and 7 bases from J, with 17 bases between. A sample-barcoded 5' primer and a J-beta primer mix were used in a second PCR of about 6 to 11 cycles. TCRdb recomputed calls from the 5' RACE reads with MiXCR, one row per CDR3 protein. The sample has about 1.8 million distinct CDR3 sequences; around 48% are singletons. V and J are TRBV27 and TRBJ1-6; D is unresolved. This clonotype was obtained from a woman in her forties in good health. Sequences were obtained from blood. The CDR3 nucleotides are TGTGCCAGCAGTTCGCTTTCGGTTGCGGGCAATTCACCCCTCCACTTT. It yields the protein CASSSLSVAGNSPLHF.